The text below deals with one T cell receptor (beta chain). The data stem from a study of identical twins. TCRdb used MiXCR to reprocess the 5' RACE reads, holding one entry per CDR3 protein. Here the sample spans under 1 million distinct CDR3 sequences, around an eighth being singletons. Separately, the same data were catalogued under a study of yellow fever vaccine responses in identical twins.

The sample taken for sequencing was PBMCs. This TCR was sampled from a woman in her late teens or twenties in good health.

DNA for the CDR3: TGTGCCAGCAGTTTGTCCCCGGCAGGGGGTAATGTCGGGGAGCTGTTTTTT. It encodes CASSLSPAGGNVGELFF. The chain carries TRBV12-3 or TRBV12-4 and TRBJ2-2; TRBD1 agrees at 7 bases. The CDR3 covers 17 residues. V gave up 3 bases and J gave up 7 bases; unmatched junction bases: 14.